The 10 T cell receptor beta chains presented below share a single source sample, sequenced in a study of T cells in Graves' hyperthyroidism and ophthalmopathy (dated by TCRdb to between 2018 and 2021). Receptor amplification or capture employed multiplex PCR. Sequencing used an Illumina HiSeq 2000. TCR beta CDR3 regions were amplified from RNA transcripts. The first round of RT-PCR for the TCR CDR3 was performed with the HTBI primer set and the Qiagen OneStep RT-PCR kit. The public sequencing data were trimmed at Q25 with fastp and processed into clonotypes with MiXCR by TCRdb, which kept only in-frame beta chains. Under each unique CDR3 protein, matching rows form one entry showing the most common genes and DNA. The sample contains more than 350,000 distinct CDR3 sequences, about 18% of them found a single time. Jointly, the top ten make up more than 30% of the sample. Source material: blood. The receptors here all came from a woman aged 30 to 39 with Graves' hyperthyroidism that later progressed to Graves' ophthalmopathy.

The V gene is TRBV5-1, the J gene TRBJ2-2, with 7 bases that match TRBD2. The CDR3 has 15 amino acids. V was clipped by 2 bases and J by 2 bases; unmatched bases: 3. Germline lookup yields CDR1 SGHRS and CDR2 YFSETQ. The CDR3 DNA sequence: TGCGCCAGCAGCTTCACGGGGGGTAACACCGGGGAGCTGTTTTTT. Residues: CASSFTGGNTGELFF.

This clonotype was picked up a small number of times. The J gene is TRBJ2-3, the V gene TRBV2; D is possibly TRBD2 (6 bases). V lost 6 bases and J 3 bases, leaving 13 bases between the germline ends. CDR1 is SNHLY and CDR2 is FYNNEI in the germline V gene. The CDR3 length is 14 residues. CDR3 protein: CASRTGLLTDTQYF. The CDR3 DNA follows: TGTGCCAGCAGGACGGGACTCCTGACAGATACGCAGTATTTT.

This clonotype was picked up many times. The chain joins TRBV2 to TRBJ2-7; D unclear. Germline-derived CDR1 and CDR2 are SNHLY and FYNNEI. This CDR3 has 13 residues. Trimming took 6 bases from V and 6 from J, leaving 15 bases between them. DNA of the CDR3: TGTGCCAGCAGACGTCATGGCGGATCCGAGCAGTACTTC. Residues: CASRRHGGSEQYF.

There are many counts of this clonotype. V usage is TRBV28 and J usage is TRBJ1-1; 9 bases are a match to TRBD1. V was pared by 3 bases and J by 3 bases, with 5 bases of the junction left unmatched. Germline loops: CDR1 MDHEN, CDR2 SYDVKM. The CDR3 totals 15 residues. This CDR3 is CASSFDRGGDTEAFF. The CDR3 region has the DNA TGTGCCAGCAGTTTCGACAGGGGGGGAGACACTGAAGCTTTCTTT.

The chain recombines TRBV19 with TRBJ2-1; 12 nucleotides line up with TRBD2. V trimming: 4 bases; J trimming: 10 bases; junction bases outside the gene matches: 11. Per germline, CDR1 LNHDA and CDR2 SQIVND (reference sequence). The CDR3 has 16 residues. CDR3 nucleotides: TGTGCCAGTAGTAGGCGGACTAGCGGGAACCTGGGGGAGCAGTTCTTC. Translating gives CASSRRTSGNLGEQFF. Complete variable domain (other parts from reference TRBV19 and TRBJ2-1): DGGITQSPKYLFRKEGQNVTLSCEQNLNHDAMYWYRQDPGQGLRLIYYSQIVNDFQKGDIAEGYSVSREKKESFPLTVTSAQKNPTAFYLCASSRRTSGNLGEQFFGPGTRLTVL.

The sample holds a few counts of this clonotype. The genes are TRBV7-2 and TRBJ1-2, with D hard to call. CDR1 is SGHTA, CDR2 FQGNSA, per germline. The ends were cut back, 1 base at V and 0 bases at J, with 9 bases in the middle. The CDR3 has 15 residues. For the CDR3, the DNA is TGTGCCAGCAGCTTAGAGGTGCTAACTAACTATGGCTACACCTTC. Translating it yields CASSLEVLTNYGYTF.

At least ten counts were recorded for this clonotype. The rearrangement links TRBV11-1 to TRBJ2-7; D is unclear. Germline V gene lookup returns CDR1 SGHAT and CDR2 FQDESV (reference sequence). The CDR3 spans 13 residues. The V end was cut by 6 bases, the J end by 3 bases, with 12 bases between. Here the CDR3 reads CASSSSDNYEQYF. The DNA of the CDR3 is TGTGCCAGCAGTTCTAGTGACAACTACGAGCAGTACTTC.

This clonotype appeared a few times. One end of the junction does not line up with germline, which may come from a read error. V is TRBV13 and J is TRBJ2-5, with D unresolved. The CDR3 runs to 12 residues. Per germline, CDR1 PRHDT and CDR2 FYEKMQ (reference sequence). CDR3 loop: CASSLGLGVGNF. DNA for the CDR3: TGTGCCAGCAGCTTAGGCCTTGGGGTAGGGAACTTC.

This clonotype was seen many times. V gene TRBV28 combines with J gene TRBJ1-5, with 7 bases matching TRBD1. Losses at the gene ends were 6 bases for V and 4 bases for J; bases not matched to a gene: 12. The CDR3 is 16 residues long. The germline gives CDR1 MDHEN, CDR2 SYDVKM. As DNA, the CDR3 is TGTGCCAGCAGCCGGGGTGAGGCAGGGGGAAATCAGCCCCAGCATTTT. It translates to CASSRGEAGGNQPQHF.

This clonotype was found many times. The chain joins TRBV7-9 to TRBJ2-5; 8 nucleotides match TRBD1. The V gene end was trimmed by 5 bases and the J gene end by 0 bases; junction bases not matched to a gene: 5. CDR1 and CDR2 from the germline V gene are SEHNR and FQNEAQ (reference sequence). The CDR3 extends over 15 amino acids. The CDR3 spells CASSPGTGDQETQYF. The CDR3, as DNA: TGTGCCAGCAGCCCCGGGACAGGTGACCAAGAGACCCAGTACTTC.